This T cell receptor (beta chain) was recorded in a study of T cell repertoires in cytomegalovirus infection. Study overall: Recently identified HLA-C-restricted CMV epitopes and well-studied HLA-B-restricted CMV epitopes were used by the study.

Concerning this clonotype itself: Its cognate antigen is unknown.

There are 16 residues in the CDR3. The germline V gene has CDR1 SGHDT and CDR2 YYEEEE. With V trimmed by 2 bases and J by 4 bases, 10 bases remained unmatched. Via MiXCR, TCRdb re-called the reads, giving one row per CDR3 protein. The sample lists about 890,000 distinct CDR3 sequences, approximately 33% occurring once. This chain links TRBV5-6 with TRBJ1-2, with TRBD1 matching over 8 bases. This specimen was cultured CD8+ T cells from PBMCs, taken from culture after CMV antigen stimulation. The receptor's source is a human donor in good health (CMV status not recorded). Some clones in this sample may be carry-over from other donors' samples. The CDR3 region has the DNA TGTGCCAGCAGCTTACTACAGGGGGTTCTTGGCTATGGCTACACCTTC. This gives the protein CASSLLQGVLGYGYTF.